These T cell receptor beta chains were read from a single sample in a study of beta chain features in type 1 diabetes. Only in-frame clones appear in the TCRdb table, and some are missing; sequencing was by immunoSEQ multiplex PCR. In the table there are 130,000 or so clones, roughly 10% of which are singletons. Sequenced: central memory CD4+ T cells from blood. The source is a woman aged 40 to 50 in good health. CDR3s include the opening cysteine and the closing phenylalanine or tryptophan. The D gene is left open where the match is weak. A row's size may be missing; if present it is once, few, many or a size class.

CDR3 protein | CDR3 DNA | clone size | J gene | D gene | V gene | CDR3 length
CASSVTREQYF | TGTGCCAGCAGCGTCACCAGGGAGCAGTACTTC | few | TRBJ2-7 | - | TRBV5-8 | 11
CASSLAGSGGWDTQYF | TGCGCCAGCAGCTTGGCCGGTAGCGGGGGATGGGATACGCAGTATTTT | few | TRBJ2-3 | TRBD2 | TRBV5-1 | 16
CASSLGAGNTGELFF | TGTGCCAGCAGCTTAGGGGCAGGGAACACCGGGGAGCTGTTTTTT | once | TRBJ2-2 | - | TRBV13 | 15
CASSQTRVGEGTQYF | TGTGCTAGCAGCCAGACTCGCGTCGGGGAAGGAACCCAGTACTTC | few | TRBJ2-5 | - | TRBV7-7 | 15
CSVGRTANTGELFF | TGCAGCGTTGGAAGGACAGCGAACACCGGGGAGCTGTTTTTT | - | TRBJ2-2 | - | TRBV29-1 | 14
CASSVTGPSSYEQYF | TGTGCCAGCAGCGTGACAGGGCCAAGCTCCTACGAGCAGTACTTC | - | TRBJ2-7 | TRBD1 | TRBV5-6 | 15
CASSQGLAGDTGELFF | TGTGCCAGCAGCCAGGGACTAGCGGGGGACACCGGGGAGCTGTTTTTT | - | TRBJ2-2 | TRBD2 | TRBV5-4 | 16
CASSLAPGGSYGYTF | TGTGCCAGCAGCTTAGCGCCAGGGGGGAGCTATGGCTACACCTTC | few | TRBJ1-2 | TRBD1 | TRBV7-2 | 15
CASNQDRMNTEAFF | TGCGCCAGCAATCAGGACAGGATGAACACTGAAGCTTTCTTT | - | TRBJ1-1 | TRBD1 | TRBV5-1 | 14
CASSDPSGGGAEQYF | TGTGCCAGCAGCGACCCTAGCGGGGGTGGCGCCGAGCAGTACTTC | few | TRBJ2-7 | TRBD2 | TRBV5-4 | 15
CASSGAGTGVQPQHF | TGTGCCAGCAGCGGGGCCGGGACAGGAGTTCAGCCCCAGCATTTT | - | TRBJ1-5 | TRBD1 | TRBV7-2 | 15
CASSLDGSGDTQYF | TGCGCCAGCAGCTTGGATGGAAGCGGAGATACGCAGTATTTT | - | TRBJ2-3 | - | TRBV5-1 | 14
CASNDRGRDYGYTF | TGTGCCAGCAATGACAGGGGGCGCGACTATGGCTACACCTTC | - | TRBJ1-2 | TRBD1 | TRBV2 | 14
CASSSRERSYGYTF | TGTGCCAGCAGCAGTAGGGAGAGATCCTATGGCTACACCTTC | few | TRBJ1-2 | - | TRBV7-2 | 14
CASSPLAIPQYF | TGTGCCAGCAGCCCGCTAGCGATCCCGCAGTACTTC | many | TRBJ2-5 | - | TRBV7-9 | 12
CASSSPRDYGYTF | TGTGCCAGCAGCTCCCCCCGAGACTATGGCTACACCTTC | - | TRBJ1-2 | - | TRBV7-8 | 13
CASSPDRVGNQPQHF | TGTGCCAGCTCACCGGACAGGGTCGGGAATCAGCCCCAGCATTTT | - | TRBJ1-5 | TRBD1 | TRBV18 | 15
CASSSASGTGPIPLHF | TGTGCCAGCAGCTCGGCTTCCGGGACAGGGCCTATCCCCCTCCACTTT | few | TRBJ1-6 | TRBD1 | TRBV5-4 | 16
CASSFRTGGDGNQPQHF | TGTGCCAGCAGCTTTAGGACAGGGGGCGATGGCAATCAGCCCCAGCATTTT | few | TRBJ1-5 | TRBD1 | TRBV5-8 | 17
CASTSAAGRRNTIYF | TGTGCCAGCACCTCGGCAGCGGGACGGCGAAACACCATATATTTT | few | TRBJ1-3 | - | TRBV11-2 | 15
CASSPGTGGYTF | TGTGCCAGCAGTCCCGGGACAGGTGGCTACACCTTC | - | TRBJ1-2 | TRBD1 | TRBV6-5 | 12
CASSQGTNQETQYF | TGTGCTAGCAGCCAAGGGACAAACCAAGAGACCCAGTACTTC | - | TRBJ2-5 | - | TRBV7-7 | 14
CASSDAGGWDGYTF | TGTGCCAGCAGCGATGCGGGGGGCTGGGATGGCTACACCTTC | - | TRBJ1-2 | - | TRBV5-6 | 14
CASSVGQGASQPQHF | TGTGCCAGCAGCGTGGGACAGGGGGCCTCTCAGCCCCAGCATTTT | few | TRBJ1-5 | TRBD1 | TRBV9 | 15
CASSFSGQGTYEQYF | TGTGCCAGCAGCTTCTCGGGACAGGGAACCTACGAGCAGTACTTC | few | TRBJ2-7 | TRBD1 | TRBV7-8 | 15
CASSPGQPNEKLFF | TGTGCCAGCAGCCCGGGACAGCCTAATGAAAAACTGTTTTTT | many | TRBJ1-4 | TRBD1 | TRBV7-9 | 14
CASSGASDPNEQYF | TGCGCCAGCAGCGGGGCGTCGGACCCCAACGAGCAGTACTTC | few | TRBJ2-7 | - | TRBV5-1 | 14
CASSSQTGMNGNEQFF | TGTGCCAGCAGCTCCCAAACGGGTATGAATGGGAATGAGCAGTTCTTC | few | TRBJ2-1 | - | TRBV7-9 | 16
CASSLGRGPRHEQFF | TGTGCCAGCAGCTTGGGGCGGGGGCCCCGCCATGAGCAGTTCTTC | - | TRBJ2-1 | - | TRBV11-2 | 15
CASSYKGTGIYEQYF | TGTGCCAGCAGTTACAAGGGGACAGGGATCTACGAGCAGTACTTC | - | TRBJ2-7 | TRBD1 | TRBV6-5 | 15
CASSELAGPYEQYF | TGTGCCAGCAGCGAGCTAGCGGGGCCCTACGAGCAGTACTTC | few | TRBJ2-7 | TRBD2 | TRBV7-2 | 14
CASSPSSGGFNEQFF | TGTGCCAGCTCACCATCGAGCGGGGGCTTCAATGAGCAGTTCTTC | - | TRBJ2-1 | TRBD2 | TRBV18 | 15
CAITGGGQGEQFF | TGTGCCATCACTGGCGGGGGGCAGGGTGAGCAGTTCTTC | few | TRBJ2-1 | TRBD2 | TRBV10-3 | 13
CASGVGRGVTYEQYF | TGTGCCAGCGGAGTGGGCAGGGGAGTGACCTACGAGCAGTACTTC | few | TRBJ2-7 | - | TRBV6-6 | 15
CASSASGMIGNTIYF | TGTGCCAGCAGCGCGTCAGGGATGATTGGAAACACCATATATTTT | - | TRBJ1-3 | - | TRBV9 | 15
CASSLGGGSYNEQFF | TGTGCCAGCAGCTTGGGGGGGGGCTCCTACAATGAGCAGTTCTTC | - | TRBJ2-1 | TRBD2 | TRBV5-4 | 15
CATSRDAERPDF | TGTGCCACCAGCAGAGATGCAGAACGCCCCGATTTT | many | TRBJ1-3 | - | TRBV15 | 12
CASSQGGNTEAFF | TGTGCCAGCAGCCAAGGCGGGAACACTGAAGCTTTCTTT | few | TRBJ1-1 | - | TRBV14 | 13
CASSQLAGGNEQFF | TGTGCCAGCAGCCAACTAGCGGGGGGCAATGAGCAGTTCTTC | many | TRBJ2-1 | TRBD2 | TRBV14 | 14
CASSQLLRSEAFF | TGTGCCAGCAGCCAACTTCTTCGGTCGGAAGCTTTCTTT | - | TRBJ1-1 | - | TRBV5-4 | 13
CASSAEATNEKLFF | TGCGCCAGCAGTGCGGAGGCAACTAATGAAAAACTGTTTTTT | - | TRBJ1-4 | - | TRBV5-1 | 14
CAISDSATGLRTEAFF | TGTGCCATCAGTGATTCGGCGACTGGTTTAAGGACTGAAGCTTTCTTT | few | TRBJ1-1 | - | TRBV10-3 | 16